The 30 T cell receptor beta chains below were found in one sample sequenced in a study of T cells in women clearing cervical HPV infection (dated by TCRdb to between 2018 and 2020). The method behind the library was the immunoSEQ multiplex PCR assay. TCRdb limited this immuneACCESS table to in-frame rearrangements with V and J called. A share of clones is missing; checked studies link under half to unresolved V genes, and the rest is unexplained. The table for this sample records approximately 39,000 clones. About 1.8% of the sample lies in the top ten. Sequenced sample: blood buffy coat. Receptors originate from a woman aged 18 to 69 with a cervical HPV16 infection that either progressed to CIN3+ or cleared (not recorded which).

In the case of this clone: With the read ending 3 residues before the CDR3 end, the germline J gene is used to fill in that end. The rearrangement links TRBV20-1 to TRBJ2-7; D is undetermined. Trimming took off 0 bases at V and 3 bases at J, with 3 bases between the two ends. The CDR3 covers 11 residues. CDR1 DFQATT and CDR2 SNEGSKA come from the germline V gene (reference sequence). The CDR3 DNA, read in part, is TGCAGTGCTAGAGACTTCTACGAG. Its protein is CSARDFYE. The full CDR3 sequence reads CSARDFYEQYF.

Comment on this clone: The sequence runs out 3 residues before the end of the CDR3; the remainder is reconstructed from the germline J gene. The chain couples TRBV28 to TRBJ2-5; 7 bases match TRBD2. Germline V gene data show CDR1 as MDHEN and CDR2 as SYDVKM. V gave up 3 bases and J gave up 4 bases; unmatched junction bases: 8. The CDR3 length is 15 residues. The sequenced CDR3 bases are TGTGCCAGCAGTTTGGCCGGAGCGGGACGAGAGACC. Protein sequence: CASSLAGAGRET. The entire CDR3 reads CASSLAGAGRETQYF.

Concerning this clone: The sequenced fragment ends 3 residues before the CDR3 boundary, so the rest is inferred from the germline J gene. The gene calls are TRBV6-2 or TRBV6-3 and TRBJ1-2, with 9 bases aligning to TRBD1. This CDR3 region has 13 residues. Looked up from germline, CDR1 is MNHEY and CDR2 is SVGEGT. CDR3 protein: CASRTGGSYDYTF. Incomplete CDR3 DNA: TGTGCCAGCAGGACAGGGGGGTCCTACGAC.

In the case of this clone: The read falls 3 residues short of the CDR3 end, and the missing part is taken from the germline J gene. The same CDR3 arises from other DNA sequences in this sample as well. The genes are TRBV7-9 and TRBJ1-5; D might be TRBD1 (5 bases). Trimming removed 2 bases at V and 0 bases at J, with 5 bases between. From germline, CDR1 is SEHNR and CDR2 FQNEAQ (reference sequence). The CDR3 length is 14 residues. The CDR3 here is CASSLQGSNQPQHF. Partial CDR3 DNA: TGTGCCAGCAGCTTACAGGGTAGCAATCAGCCC.

A word on this clone: Read sequence stops 3 residues before the CDR3 end, and the germline J gene provides the missing end. The chain uses TRBV7-9 and TRBJ1-2; possibly TRBD1 for D (5 bases). Trimming took 5 bases from V and 5 from J, leaving 15 bases between them. CDR3 length equals 14 residues. Germline values: CDR1 SEHNR, CDR2 FQNEAQ (reference sequence). Partial CDR3 DNA: TGTGCCAGCAGCGCCCTACAGGTTCCATATGGC. This codes for CASSALQVPYG. The full-length CDR3 reads as CASSALQVPYGYTF. Full variable domain (rest looked up from reference TRBV7-9 and TRBJ1-2): DTGVSQNPRHKITKRGQNVTFRCDPISEHNRLYWYRQTLGQGPEFLTYFQNEAQLEKSRLLSDRFSAERPKGSFSTLEIQRTEQGDSAMYLCASSALQVPYGYTFGSGTRLTVV.

The CDR3 loop is CASSFSVAKNYEQYF. Incomplete CDR3 DNA: TGCGCCAGCAGCTTTTCGGTAGCGAAGAACTACGAG. The chain uses TRBV5-1 and TRBJ2-7, with D possibly matching TRBD2 (5 bases). The read is 3 residues too short to cover the CDR3 end, so that end is filled in from the germline J gene. With 2 bases removed from V and 3 bases from J, the gap between germline ends came to 15 bases. Per the germline V gene, CDR1 is SGHRS and CDR2 is YFSETQ. This CDR3 region has 15 residues. The full variable domain, completed using reference TRBV5-1 and TRBJ2-7, is KAGVTQTPRYLIKTRGQQVTLSCSPISGHRSVSWYQQTPGQGLQFLFEYFSETQRNKGNFPGRFSGRQFSNSRSEMNVSTLELGDSALYLCASSFSVAKNYEQYFGPGTRLTVT.

Concerning this clone: The read is 3 residues too short to cover the CDR3 end, so that end is filled in from the germline J gene. This chain joins TRBV7-2 and TRBJ1-4, with 9 positions matching TRBD1. The CDR3 sequence is 14 residues long. With 2 bases clipped from V and 8 bases from J, the junction kept 3 bases outside the gene matches. The germline CDR1 and CDR2 sequences are SGHTA and FQGNSA. The CDR3 DNA, read in part, is TGTGCCAGCAGCTTACGAGGACAGGGGGAAAAA. This sequence encodes CASSLRGQGEK. The entire CDR3 reads CASSLRGQGEKLFF.

As for this clone: The CDR3 goes on 3 residues after the read ends, and that part is filled in from the germline J gene. The chain has TRBV4-1 and TRBJ2-7; TRBD2 matches at 10 bases. Germline V gene sequence: CDR1 MGHRA, CDR2 YSYEKL. This CDR3 comprises 15 residues. V shed 0 bases, J shed 6 bases, and the junction held 5 bases outside the gene matches. CDR3 residues: CASSQDLAGGSEQYF. CDR3 DNA, as far as it was read: TGCGCCAGCAGCCAAGATTTAGCGGGGGGATCCGAG.

Points on this clone: The read stops 3 residues short of the end of the CDR3; the missing end is completed from the germline J gene. The chain is built from TRBV29-1 and TRBJ2-7; TRBD1 matches at 11 bases. Germline CDR1 SQVTM, CDR2 ANQGSEA. Germline trimming cut 3 bases from V and 5 bases from J; bases unmatched to any gene: 3. The CDR3 contains 13 residues. The DNA read from the CDR3 is TGCAGCGTTGACGGACAGGGGGCCAACGAG. It specifies CSVDGQGANE. The CDR3 in its entirety is CSVDGQGANEQYF.

Turning to this clone: The sequenced fragment ends 3 residues before the CDR3 boundary, so the rest is inferred from the germline J gene. This chain joins TRBV10-3 and TRBJ2-7; D gene unclear. This CDR3 is 12 amino acids long. V shed 10 bases and J shed 2 bases, with 12 bases lying between them. CDR1 and CDR2 from the germline V gene are ENHRY and SYGVKD. This CDR3 is CATSDIAYEQYF. CDR3 DNA (partial): TGTGCCACCAGCGACATTGCCTACGAG.

Regarding this clone: The CDR3 extends 3 residues past the end of the read, so its final part is completed from the germline J gene. The V gene is TRBV20-1, the J gene TRBJ2-1; 8 bases map to TRBD2. V was clipped by 5 bases and J by 5 bases; unmatched bases: 11. Per the germline V gene, CDR1 is DFQATT and CDR2 is SNEGSKA (reference sequence). This CDR3 is built from 15 residues. CDR3 bases read: TGCAGTGCTGGATCTGCTAGCGGGCCAAACAATGAG. Amino acid sequence: CSAGSASGPNNE. The CDR3 in full is CSAGSASGPNNEQFF.

Details on this clone: The read comes to an end 3 residues before the CDR3 does, leaving the germline J gene to fill in the end. The chain recombines TRBV29-1 with TRBJ2-7, with D tentatively TRBD1 or TRBD2 (5 bases each). Per germline, CDR1 SQVTM and CDR2 ANQGSEA. The CDR3 contains 12 residues. Trimming took off 4 bases at V and 2 bases at J, with 9 bases between the two ends. The CDR3 loop reads CSVGQGAYEQYF. The CDR3 bases that were read are TGCAGCGTTGGGCAGGGAGCCTACGAG.

Concerning this clone itself: The sequence runs out 3 residues before the end of the CDR3; the remainder is reconstructed from the germline J gene. This sequence joins TRBV23-1 and TRBJ1-1, with 10 positions matching TRBD1. TRBV23-1 is an open reading frame, and its role is uncertain. The CDR3 covers 18 residues. V shed 4 bases and J 4 bases; nucleotides not matched to a gene: 15. The sequenced part of the CDR3 DNA is TGCGCCAGCAGTCCCCGGCCGGGGACAGGGGATTTTGCCACTGAA. It codes for CASSPRPGTGDFATE. The complete CDR3 reads CASSPRPGTGDFATEAFF.

This clone shows up as medium-sized by frequency. The read is 3 residues too short to cover the CDR3 end, so that end is filled in from the germline J gene. J is TRBJ2-5 and V is TRBV7-8, with D perhaps TRBD1 (5 bases). V was shortened by 4 bases and J by 1 base, with 7 bases between the two germline ends. CDR3 length: 13 amino acids. In germline, CDR1 is SGHVS, CDR2 FQNEAQ. CDR3 DNA (partial): TGTGCCAGCAGCTCGACAGTCCAAGAGACC. Translated: CASSSTVQET. The CDR3, in full, reads CASSSTVQETQYF.

Of note for this clone: The CDR3 end lies 3 residues beyond the end of the read and is filled in from the germline J gene. V and J are TRBV19 and TRBJ2-3; D perhaps matches TRBD1 (5 bases). The length of the CDR3 is 14 residues. Trimming removed 5 bases at V and 1 base at J, with 10 bases between. CDR1 is LNHDA, CDR2 SQIVND, per germline (reference sequence). The CDR3 DNA, read in part, is TGTGCCAGTAGTGCGGACATGCGCACAGATACG. This gives the protein CASSADMRTDT. The entire CDR3 protein is CASSADMRTDTQYF.

A remark on this clone: The read finishes 3 residues shy of the CDR3 end, and the germline J gene is used to complete it. This chain links TRBV6-1 with TRBJ1-1, with a tentative D call TRBD1 (5 bases). The CDR3 has 13 amino acids. Germline lookup yields CDR1 MNHNS and CDR2 SASEGT. V was shortened by 1 base and J by 6 bases, with 9 bases between the two germline ends. CDR3 amino acids: CASSEDRGPEAFF. The CDR3 DNA, read in part, is TGTGCCAGCAGTGAAGATAGGGGCCCTGAA.

As for this clone: The read halts 3 residues ahead of the CDR3 end, with the missing end drawn from the germline J gene. The chain joins TRBV13 to TRBJ2-7, with 7 nucleotides matching TRBD1. V was clipped by 5 bases and J by 6 bases; unmatched bases: 7. Germline V gives CDR1 PRHDT, CDR2 FYEKMQ (reference sequence). The CDR3 covers 13 residues. CDR3 region: CASSLGTEGEQYF. CDR3 DNA (partial): TGTGCCAGCAGCCTCGGGACAGAAGGCGAG.

As to this clone: Sequencing ends 3 residues short of the CDR3 end; the germline J gene provides the rest. V is TRBV7-3 and J is TRBJ1-2; 8 bases are shared with TRBD1. The trim removed 5 bases at V and 6 bases at J, leaving 11 bases unmatched. The CDR3 totals 15 residues. CDR1 and CDR2 from the germline V gene are SGHTA and FQGTGA. CDR3 DNA, as far as it was read: TGTGCCAGCAGCACCCTACCCACAGGGGGTAATGGC. It specifies CASSTLPTGGNG. The entire CDR3 reads CASSTLPTGGNGYTF.

In the case of this clone: Read sequence stops 3 residues before the CDR3 end, and the germline J gene provides the missing end. The V call is TRBV5-1, the J call TRBJ1-6; possibly TRBD1 for D (5 bases). The CDR3 contains 14 residues. Trimming shortened V by 0 bases and J by 5 bases, and 6 bases separated the two germline ends. The germline CDR1 and CDR2 sequences are SGHRS and YFSETQ. The CDR3 reads CASSLGGDNSPLHF. The CDR3 DNA, read in part, is TGCGCCAGCAGCTTGGGGGGGGATAATTCACCC.

As to this clone: The read gets to within 3 residues of the CDR3 end, and the germline J gene fills in the rest. This chain connects TRBV7-3 to TRBJ1-2; maybe TRBD1 (6 bases). The CDR3 loop spans 12 amino acids. The germline CDR1 and CDR2 sequences are SGHTA and FQGTGA. The sequenced CDR3 bases are TGTGCCAGCAGCTCGACAGGCGAGACC. This sequence encodes CASSSTGET. The complete CDR3 reads CASSSTGETYTF.

In the case of this clone: The read falls 3 residues short of the CDR3 end, and the missing part is taken from the germline J gene. V and J are TRBV7-2 and TRBJ2-3; no clear D. Germline V CDR1 and CDR2: SGHTA, FQGNSA. CDR3 size: 14 residues. Trimming removed 5 bases from V and 5 bases from J, with 14 bases in between. Partial CDR3 DNA: TGTGCCAGCAGCCTTCTATCCATAAGAGATACG. It translates to CASSLLSIRDT. The whole CDR3 region reads CASSLLSIRDTQYF.

Of note for this clone: The read terminates 3 residues ahead of where the CDR3 ends, so the germline J gene completes it. The rearrangement joins TRBV2 to TRBJ1-4; D unclear. CDR3 size: 15 residues. Germline V gene sequence: CDR1 SNHLY, CDR2 FYNNEI. The germline V and J ends were trimmed by 6 bases and 0 bases, with 11 bases remaining between them. The CDR3 protein is CASSQILATNEKLFF. CDR3 DNA (partial): TGTGCCAGCAGCCAGATCCTTGCAACTAATGAAAAA.

A remark on this clone: The sequence runs out 3 residues before the end of the CDR3; the remainder is reconstructed from the germline J gene. This chain uses TRBV4-1 with TRBJ2-2, with D unresolved. V was trimmed by 0 bases and J by 1 base, leaving 6 bases between them. The CDR3 is 15 residues long. The germline CDR1 and CDR2 sequences are MGHRA and YSYEKL. The CDR3 sequence is CASSQDVGNTGELFF. The CDR3 DNA, read in part, is TGCGCCAGCAGCCAAGATGTCGGGAACACCGGGGAG.

About this clone itself: The CDR3 end falls 3 residues outside the read, so it is completed with the germline J gene. The chain links TRBV2 to TRBJ2-5; 10 bases line up with TRBD1. Germline V lookup: CDR1 SNHLY, CDR2 FYNNEI. J was trimmed by 4 bases and V by 4 bases; bases with no gene match: 6. This CDR3 region has 15 residues. The CDR3 here is CASSASRTGGETQYF. CDR3 bases read: TGTGCCAGCAGTGCATCTAGGACAGGGGGAGAGACC.

Notes on this clone: The sequence runs out 3 residues before the end of the CDR3; the remainder is reconstructed from the germline J gene. The V call is TRBV19, the J call TRBJ2-5; D gene unclear. Per germline, CDR1 LNHDA and CDR2 SQIVND (reference sequence). Trimming stripped 6 bases from V and 3 bases from J, with 14 bases between. CDR3 length: 14 amino acids. The CDR3 is CASSEFQEEETQYF. The sequenced CDR3 bases are TGTGCCAGTAGCGAGTTTCAAGAGGAAGAGACC. The variable domain in full, with the rest retrieved from reference TRBV19 and TRBJ2-5, is DGGITQSPKYLFRKEGQNVTLSCEQNLNHDAMYWYRQDPGQGLRLIYYSQIVNDFQKGDIAEGYSVSREKKESFPLTVTSAQKNPTAFYLCASSEFQEEETQYFGPGTRLLVL.

Comments on this clone: The read gets to within 3 residues of the CDR3 end, and the germline J gene fills in the rest. The V and J genes are TRBV13 and TRBJ2-2, with a possible D match to TRBD2 (6 bases). CDR1 is PRHDT and CDR2 is FYEKMQ in the germline V gene (reference sequence). This CDR3 comprises 12 residues. The CDR3 bases that were read are TGTGCCAGCAGCCGGGGAGGATCACCG. Translation gives CASSRGGSP. The whole CDR3 is CASSRGGSPLFF.

Concerning this clone: The junction differs from germline at one of its ends, possibly a read error. The CDR3 protein is CASREGTGGGYEQYF. CDR3 DNA (partial): TGTGCCAGCAGGGAAGGGACAGGGGGAGGCTACGAG. The chain has TRBV6-1 and TRBJ2-7, with 11 nucleotides matching TRBD1. The read terminates 3 residues before the CDR3 end, so the remaining end is supplied by the germline J gene. The length of the CDR3 is 15 residues. The V gene's germline CDR1 is MNHNS and CDR2 SASEGT.

Regarding this clone: The sequenced fragment ends 3 residues before the CDR3 boundary, so the rest is inferred from the germline J gene. The chain combines TRBV7-8 with TRBJ1-2; D may be TRBD1 (6 bases). This CDR3 region has 16 residues. CDR1 is SGHVS and CDR2 is FQNEAQ in the germline V gene. The sequenced part of the CDR3 DNA is TGTGCCAGCAGCTTAGAGGGGGGGTCGTTCACAGATACC. Protein: CASSLEGGSFTDT. The entire CDR3 protein is CASSLEGGSFTDTYTF.

As regards this clone: The read comes to an end 3 residues before the CDR3 does, leaving the germline J gene to fill in the end. The chain links TRBV19 to TRBJ1-2; maybe TRBD1 (5 bases). V lost 9 bases to trimming and J lost 1 base, with 21 bases between them. The CDR3 sequence is 16 residues long. Germline V lookup: CDR1 LNHDA, CDR2 SQIVND (reference sequence). CDR3: CASQTEGGTVNYGYTF. The sequenced part of the CDR3 DNA is TGTGCCAGCCAGACAGAGGGAGGCACGGTTAACTATGGC. Variable domain in full (rest from reference TRBV19 and TRBJ1-2): DGGITQSPKYLFRKEGQNVTLSCEQNLNHDAMYWYRQDPGQGLRLIYYSQIVNDFQKGDIAEGYSVSREKKESFPLTVTSAQKNPTAFYLCASQTEGGTVNYGYTFGSGTRLTVV.

Comments on this clone: The CDR3 end lies 3 residues beyond the end of the read and is filled in from the germline J gene. V gene TRBV6-1 combines with J gene TRBJ2-5; 8 positions agree with TRBD2. V gave up 0 bases and J gave up 3 bases; unmatched junction bases: 3. The CDR3 runs 15 residues. CDR1 and CDR2 (germline): MNHNS, SASEGT. Partial CDR3 DNA: TGTGCCAGCAGTGAAGCGCCGGGGGGGGAAGAGACC. Its protein is CASSEAPGGEET. The full CDR3 protein is CASSEAPGGEETQYF.